The T cell receptor beta chain described here comes from a study of blood T cell repertoires in COVID-19. Study details: The United States, Italy and Spain supplied acute and convalescent COVID-19 samples.

Sequencing used immunoSEQ multiplex PCR; TCRdb keeps in-frame clones, though not all of them. In the table there are about 380,000 clones, 88% of which are singletons. The germline V gene has CDR1 MNHEY and CDR2 SVGAGI. Trimming removed 2 bases from V and 3 bases from J, with 11 bases in between. CDR3 length: 16 amino acids. The study recruited people aged about 18 to 95 years across approximately 23 US areas. Participants had their cohort set by participant-reported clinical history. The sequence was collected from a young woman who had recovered from COVID-19. Sequenced sample: PBMCs or T cells enriched from blood (not recorded which). This chain uses TRBV6-5 with TRBJ1-6, with D perhaps TRBD1 (5 bases). CDR3 sequence reads: CASSYLRGNYNSPLHF. The CDR3 DNA follows: TGTGCCAGCAGTTACCTTCGGGGGAACTATAATTCACCCCTCCACTTT.